This TCR beta chain was documented in a study of T cells after yellow fever vaccination (dated by TCRdb to about 2019). For context, the study as a whole: The SMART-Seq v4 Ultra Low Input RNA kit was used to prepare libraries from fractions with low cell numbers. Bulk TCR alpha and beta repertoires were sequenced longitudinally to track T-cell clones before and after primary and booster YFV17D yellow fever vaccination. Two healthy male donors, one aged 18 to 30 and one aged 30 to 40 years, made up the cohort. Bulk PBMC replicates and cell subsets were isolated from blood drawn at multiple timepoints before and after both primary and secondary immunization.

Cut back by 2 bases and 6 bases, the V and J ends lie 7 bases apart. The CDR3, from cysteine to phenylalanine, totals 12 residues. Left in the record is the CDR3 DNA by itself, 36 bases read in frame from the first base. The germline V gene provides CDR1 SGHTA and CDR2 FQGTGA. Results and caveats for the whole study, not just this receptor: Because abundant contaminating clonotypes from the bulk population could be contained in FACS-sorted repertoires, computational filtering was required. Most clones expanded after primary vaccination (about 95% of CD4 and around 88% of CD8) were re-detected after the booster, suggesting that broad memory maintenance occurred. The secondary T-cell response was weaker than the primary response but faster, peaking on day 5 instead of day 15. Because the study included only two donors, the extent to which the findings can be generalized is limited. A small fraction of clonotypes appeared in both the CD4 and CD8 compartments, likely as a result of convergent recombination.

The treatment or condition tag for this specimen amounts to: live attenuated yellow fever vaccine strain. A standard Ficoll-Paque protocol was used to isolate PBMCs from peripheral blood. CD4 and CD8 T-cell fractions were isolated with Dynabeads CD4 and CD8 positive selection kits. RNA was extracted with TriZol from bulk PBMCs, CD4 and CD8 fractions, and dextramer-positive and dextramer-negative fractions. TCR cDNA was synthesized by 5'RACE template switching, which introduced a universal primer site and unique molecular identifiers. cDNA synthesis was primed from both the TCR alpha and TCR beta constant segments. Library amplification involved two PCR steps, and the second step added sample barcodes and sequencing adapters. Sequencing of libraries was performed on Illumina HiSeq 2500 (2x100 bp) or NovaSeq (2x150 bp). The study's own analysis went as follows. MIGEC was used to demultiplex reads and collapse the reads into UMI consensus sequences, and MiXCR was used for V(D)J alignment. Using edgeR on replicate PBMC samples, clonotypes were called vaccine-responding if FDR was below 0.01 and the log2 fold change was above 5 up to day 15. CD4 or CD8 identity was assigned to each bulk clonotype according to whether the clonotype was present at higher abundance in the sequenced CD4 repertoire or the sequenced CD8 repertoire. In-frame beta chains were kept once TCRdb had trimmed the public reads at Q25 with fastp and called clones with MiXCR. Duplicate CDR3 protein sequences are folded into a single record with the most common DNA and genes. In this record, the V and J calls reflect TCRdb's handling and not the investigators' own analysis. This sample comprises roughly 120,000 distinct CDR3 sequences, 8.4% of them detected only once. Roughly 23% of the sample is in the top ten clones.

In this sample, this clonotype turned up many times. Its specific antigen is unknown. Base qualities are not at hand, and no much larger clone is one base apart. The V gene is TRBV7-3 and the J gene is TRBJ1-1, with no D gene named confidently. The sample was CD8+ T cells sorted from PBMCs, taken 45 days after the yellow fever booster vaccination. This TCR derives from a man in his thirties or forties who received the YFV17D yellow fever vaccine. The CDR3 corresponds to CASSLGSPEAFF. The DNA reads as follows: TGTGCCAGCAGCTTAGGGAGCCCTGAAGCTTTCTTT.